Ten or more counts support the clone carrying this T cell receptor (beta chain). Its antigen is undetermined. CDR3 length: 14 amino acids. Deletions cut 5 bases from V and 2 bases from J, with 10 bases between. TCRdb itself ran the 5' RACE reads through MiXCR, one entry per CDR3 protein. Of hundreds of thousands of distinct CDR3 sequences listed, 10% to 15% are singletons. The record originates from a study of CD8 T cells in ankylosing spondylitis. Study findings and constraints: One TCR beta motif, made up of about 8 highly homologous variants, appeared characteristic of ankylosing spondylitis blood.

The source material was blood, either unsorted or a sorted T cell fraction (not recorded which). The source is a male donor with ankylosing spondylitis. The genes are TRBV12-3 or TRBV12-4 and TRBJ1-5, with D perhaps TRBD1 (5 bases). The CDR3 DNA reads TGTGCCAGCAGTACCCTGACAGGCAATCAGCCCCAGCATTTT. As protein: CASSTLTGNQPQHF.